This T cell receptor beta chain was recovered during a study of beta chain features in type 1 diabetes. Study outcomes and limitations: Type 1 diabetes patients had moderately but significantly shorter TCRB CDR3s in all four CD4+ subsets.

Reverse transcription of all isolated RNA meant that expressed TCRB transcripts were sequenced. The method was immunoSEQ multiplex PCR; TCRdb's version includes in-frame clones alone and lacks a portion of them. The repertoire holds hundreds of thousands of clones, with roughly 12% as singletons. This clone turned up a few times. Antigen unknown. The length of the CDR3 is 14 residues. The V end lost 4 bases, the J end lost 6 bases, and 18 bases lay between the germline ends. CDR1 and CDR2 (germline): SQVTM, ANQGSEA. The sample was naive CD4+ T cells from blood. The receptor's source is a man aged 18 to 30 with type 1 diabetes. The chain links TRBV29-1 to TRBJ1-1; a possible D gene is TRBD1 (5 bases). CDR3 DNA sequence: TGCAGCGTTGCCCCACAGGTCAGGGTCGCTGAAGCTTTCTTT. It translates to CSVAPQVRVAEAFF.